The next 17 T cell receptor beta chains were all read from a single sample in a study of T cell responses to AZD1222 COVID-19 vaccine (dated by TCRdb to about 2021). The time point label of this sample denotes: baseline before first vaccination. The protocol used for the library was the immunoSEQ multiplex PCR assay. Sourced from immuneACCESS, this table was stored by TCRdb with only in-frame sequences that have V and J called. A share of the clones is absent; for the studies checked, an unresolved V gene accounts for under half, and the remainder has no known explanation. This sample gives 95,000 to 120,000 clones in total; more than 70% of them show up just once. The ten largest clones capture 2.5% to 4% of the sample. This sample comprised peripheral blood, obtained on day 0 of AZD1222 vaccination. The receptors stem from an adult in good health.

The chain links TRBV3-1 (or the pseudogene TRBV3-2) to TRBJ2-5; D is possibly TRBD1 (5 bases). The germline CDR1 and CDR2 sequences are LGHDT and YNNKEL (reference sequence). The CDR3 consists of 18 residues. V lost 0 bases and J lost 0, with 17 bases in between. The CDR3 sequence is CASSQDSQGKGHQETQYF. CDR3 bases: TGTGCCAGCAGCCAAGATTCTCAGGGTAAGGGGCACCAAGAGACCCAGTACTTC.

The chain couples TRBV5-6 to TRBJ1-6, with D tentatively TRBD1 (6 bases). This CDR3 is built from 16 residues. Per the germline V gene, CDR1 is SGHDT and CDR2 is YYEEEE. V gave up 4 bases and J gave up 0 bases, with 11 bases separating them. CDR3 amino acids: CASSAGQRSYNSPLHF. In DNA form, the CDR3 reads TGTGCCAGCAGCGCCGGACAGCGCTCCTATAATTCACCCCTCCACTTT.

The V call is TRBV27, the J call TRBJ2-1; possible D gene TRBD1, 6 bases. Trimming took off 8 bases at V and 1 base at J, with 18 bases between the two ends. The CDR3 extends over 16 amino acids. Germline assignment: CDR1 MNHEY and CDR2 SMNVEV (reference sequence). The CDR3 nucleotides read TGTGCCAGCCCCCCCGACAGGAAAGTTTCCTACAATGAGCAGTTCTTC. It is translated as CASPPDRKVSYNEQFF.

CDR3 amino acids: CASSLEGTGRTYEQYF. The CDR3 DNA follows: TGTGCCAGCAGCTTGGAAGGGACAGGACGGACCTACGAGCAGTACTTC. The chain links TRBV5-5 to TRBJ2-7; TRBD1 matches at 8 bases. Trimming at V came to 0 bases and at J to 2 bases, leaving 7 bases not matched to a gene. Germline V gene lookup returns CDR1 SGHKS and CDR2 YYEKEE (reference sequence). The length of the CDR3 is 16 residues.

This clone was seen only once. The J gene is TRBJ1-1, the V gene TRBV5-1; no clear D gene. Deletions cut 4 bases from V and 5 bases from J, with 9 bases between. This CDR3 is built from 12 residues. Germline lookup yields CDR1 SGHRS and CDR2 YFSETQ. The CDR3 DNA is TGCGCCAGCAGCCCGGGGAGGACTGAAGCTTTCTTT. It specifies CASSPGRTEAFF.

This chain links TRBV28 with TRBJ2-5; the D is unclear. The ends were cut back, 5 bases at V and 3 bases at J, with 7 bases in the middle. Germline-derived CDR1 and CDR2 are MDHEN and SYDVKM. This CDR3 contains 12 residues. The chain's CDR3 is CASSPQEETQYF. In DNA form, the CDR3 reads TGTGCCAGCAGTCCGCAGGAAGAGACCCAGTACTTC.

The chain couples TRBV28 to TRBJ1-2; TRBD1 matches at 7 bases. The germline gives CDR1 MDHEN, CDR2 SYDVKM. Germline trimming cut 2 bases from V and 4 bases from J; bases unmatched to any gene: 4. The CDR3 spans 14 residues. The CDR3 here is CASSLQQGLYGYTF. CDR3 coding DNA: TGTGCCAGCAGTTTACAACAGGGGCTCTATGGCTACACCTTC.

This chain connects TRBV7-3 to TRBJ1-3, with no clear D. This CDR3 has 14 amino acids. Looked up from germline, CDR1 is SGHTA and CDR2 is FQGTGA. V was trimmed by 5 bases and J by 2 bases, leaving 10 bases between them. The CDR3 sequence: CASSPTGAGNTIYF. The CDR3 DNA sequence: TGTGCCAGCAGCCCGACCGGAGCTGGAAACACCATATATTTT.

The chain has TRBV19 and TRBJ1-1; weak D call: TRBD1 (5 bases). V lost 2 bases and J lost 1, with 11 bases in between. The length of the CDR3 is 15 residues. The germline CDR1 and CDR2 sequences are LNHDA and SQIVND (reference sequence). CDR3: CASSIIIQANTEAFF. For the CDR3, the DNA is TGTGCCAGTAGTATAATCATACAGGCGAACACTGAAGCTTTCTTT.

The chain has TRBV20-1 and TRBJ1-2; D is unresolved. The V end was cut by 7 bases, the J end by 4 bases, with 10 bases between. This CDR3 is built from 11 residues. CDR1 and CDR2 from the germline V gene are DFQATT and SNEGSKA (reference sequence). Here the CDR3 DNA reads TGCAGTGTTAGCCCGACCTATGGCTACACCTTC. This translates into CSVSPTYGYTF.

V and J are TRBV7-6 and TRBJ2-1; 9 bases match TRBD2. The V gene end was trimmed by 1 base and the J gene end by 3 bases; junction bases not matched to a gene: 13. CDR3 length: 19 amino acids. Germline V gene lookup returns CDR1 SGHVS and CDR2 FNYEAQ. The CDR3 nucleotides read TGTGCCAGCAGCTTAGGTTTGTCTAGCGGGGCCCAATTCTACAATGAGCAGTTCTTC. Its protein product is CASSLGLSSGAQFYNEQFF.

The chain joins TRBV6-5 to TRBJ1-1; D is unresolved. V was trimmed by 5 bases and J by 11 bases, leaving 18 bases between them. The germline CDR1 and CDR2 sequences are MNHEY and SVGAGI. CDR3 length: 13 residues. CDR3 sequence reads: CASSPTQPPRAFF. CDR3 nucleotides: TGTGCCAGCAGTCCGACCCAACCCCCGAGGGCTTTCTTT.

This chain connects TRBV18 to TRBJ1-3; the match to TRBD1 covers 7 bases. Germline-derived CDR1 and CDR2 are KGHSH and LQKENI. V shed 2 bases, J shed 2 bases, and the junction held 9 bases outside the gene matches. This CDR3 has 17 amino acids. CDR3 bases: TGTGCCAGCTCACCATTGTCCGCAGGGGGTGCTGGAAACACCATATATTTT. As protein: CASSPLSAGGAGNTIYF.

The rearrangement uses TRBV27 and TRBJ1-1; possible D gene TRBD1, 5 bases. The CDR3 sequence is 19 residues long. V lost 0 bases and J lost 3, with 23 bases in between. Germline CDR1 is MNHEY and CDR2 is SMNVEV (reference sequence). The CDR3 sequence: CASSLSGSTRGGLDTEAFF. CDR3 bases: TGTGCCAGCAGTTTATCAGGGTCGACAAGGGGAGGGTTGGACACTGAAGCTTTCTTT.

The chain links TRBV6-1 to TRBJ1-1; possible D gene TRBD1, 5 bases. Germline CDR1 reads MNHNS; CDR2 reads SASEGT. The CDR3 extends over 16 amino acids. V lost 1 base and J lost 0, with 12 bases in between. The CDR3 DNA sequence: TGTGCCAGCAGTGAAGGCCTTTGGGGGTTGAACACTGAAGCTTTCTTT. It encodes CASSEGLWGLNTEAFF.

The chain employs TRBV7-3 and TRBJ2-1, with D possibly called TRBD1 or TRBD2 (5 bases each). Trimming left V 4 bases short and J 4 bases short, with 14 bases between. The CDR3 runs to 15 residues. CDR1 SGHTA and CDR2 FQGTGA come from the germline V gene. The CDR3 nucleotides are TGTGCCAGCAGCTCCGGGACCCCCGGTTACAATGAGCAGTTCTTC. Protein: CASSSGTPGYNEQFF.

This chain joins TRBV12-3 or TRBV12-4 and TRBJ1-4; D is uncertain. The length of the CDR3 is 13 residues. The V gene lost 3 bases and the J gene lost 4 bases, with 6 bases spanning the gap. CDR3 in DNA: TGTGCCAGCAGTTTCAGGAGTAATGAAAAACTGTTTTTT. Protein product: CASSFRSNEKLFF.